Described below is a single T cell receptor (beta chain) sequence and its context. Its antigen is still unknown. Per-base qualities were not stored, and no clone one base away is much larger. The data stem from a study of blood T cell repertoires in COVID-19 (dated by TCRdb to the early 2020s). About the study as a whole: Collaborator samples came from the United States, Italy and Spain and covered acute and convalescent phases of COVID-19. The samples were drawn from the first 160 participants of the ongoing ImmuneRACE study and from over 950 subjects provided by 6 global collaborators. Where available, HLA class I and class II types were taken from metadata supplied by the sample provider and were not determined by assay-based typing. The repertoires were made available in a free public database intended to serve as a resource for research on the immune response to SARS-CoV-2. The dataset comprised deeply sampled blood TCRbeta repertoires from subjects exposed to, actively infected with, or recovered from COVID-19. Sample metadata almost always included a de-identified subject ID, COVID-19 status, age in years and sex. The material from the prospective study consisted of cDNA or gDNA derived from T cells, B-cell-depleted T cells, or PBMCs.

Overall study outcomes, separate from this receptor: Clinical and demographic metadata were provided uncurated, with the amount varying by source and participant.

In the prospective study, participants were 18 to 89 years old, resided in approximately 25 geographic areas of the United States, and were enrolled through a virtual design. In the prospective study, participants were assigned to cohorts based on the clinical history participants reported in a screening survey and a study questionnaire. Recovered participants in ImmuneRACE Cohort 3 were defined by two consecutive negative NP/OP PCR tests, clearance by a healthcare professional, or resolution of symptoms. Each participant in the prospective study had whole blood, serum and a nasopharyngeal or oropharyngeal swab collected by mobile phlebotomists. Over an approximately 2-month period, participants in the prospective study had the option of providing additional blood draws and questionnaires. Before DNA extraction, prospective study blood samples were shipped either frozen or at room temperature.

From the cysteine up to the phenylalanine, the CDR3 has a length of 13 residues. The entry retains the CDR3 DNA only, 39 bases that are in frame from base 1. V and J are trimmed by 6 bases and 10 bases, and the gene matches miss 9 bases of the junction. The germline V gene supplies CDR1 MDHEN and CDR2 SYDVKM. The immunoSEQ Assay, a bias-controlled multiplex PCR, was used to amplify TCRbeta CDR3 regions from genomic DNA. The original pipeline was this. The number of nucleated cells in each sample was estimated from the amplification of reference gene primers within the assay. To quantify the absolute abundance of each unique TCRbeta CDR3 rearrangement, sequence reads were collapsed and filtered. For each sample, productive Simpson clonality was calculated as the square root of Simpson's diversity index over productive rearrangements. The clones in this table, taken by TCRdb from immuneACCESS, are in-frame only. Not every clone is retained; where verified, under half of the shortfall comes from an unresolved V gene, and the cause of the rest is unknown. The D gene and trimming were derived from the DNA, and the V and J assignments and clone size from that table. In all, the sample holds approximately 160,000 clones, and over 75% of those were seen once. Clones ranked in the top ten supply 7% to 8% of the sample.

This sequence uses TRBV28 and TRBJ1-5; the central 7 bases match TRBD1. Source material: PBMCs or T cells enriched from blood (not recorded which). This clonotype was sampled from a woman aged 50 to 60 who had recovered from COVID-19. The nucleotide sequence is TGTGCCAGCAGCCGGACAGGCGTCGGCCCCCAGCATTTT. Its coded protein is CASSRTGVGPQHF.